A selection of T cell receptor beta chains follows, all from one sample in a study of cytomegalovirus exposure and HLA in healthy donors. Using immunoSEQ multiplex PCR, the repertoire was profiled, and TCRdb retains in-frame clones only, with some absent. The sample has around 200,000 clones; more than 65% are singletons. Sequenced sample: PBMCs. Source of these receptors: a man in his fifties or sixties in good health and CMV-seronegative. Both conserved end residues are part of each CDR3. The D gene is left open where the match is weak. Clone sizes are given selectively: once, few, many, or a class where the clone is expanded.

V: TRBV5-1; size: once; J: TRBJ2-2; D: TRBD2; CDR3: CASSLGLAERTGELFF; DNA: TGCGCCAGCAGCTTGGGACTAGCGGAGAGAACCGGGGAGCTGTTTTTT
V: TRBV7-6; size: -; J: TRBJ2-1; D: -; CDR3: CASSPGEGGYNEQFF; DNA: TGTGCCAGCAGCCCTGGGGAGGGGGGTTACAATGAGCAGTTCTTC
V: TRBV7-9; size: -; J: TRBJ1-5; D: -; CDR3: CASSYGSLNQPQHF; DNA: TGTGCCAGCAGCTATGGGAGTTTAAATCAGCCCCAGCATTTT
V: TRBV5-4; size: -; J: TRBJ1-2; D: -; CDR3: CASSFGAGYTF; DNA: TGTGCCAGCAGCTTTGGGGCTGGCTACACCTTC
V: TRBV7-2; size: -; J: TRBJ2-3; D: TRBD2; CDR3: CASSPGTSGLSTDTQYF; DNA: TGTGCCAGCAGCCCGGGGACTAGCGGGCTTAGCACAGATACGCAGTATTTT
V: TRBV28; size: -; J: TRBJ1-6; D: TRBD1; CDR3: CASGTGTDYSPLHF; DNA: TGTGCCAGCGGGACCGGGACAGATTATTCACCCCTCCACTTT
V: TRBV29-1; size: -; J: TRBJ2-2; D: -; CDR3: CSVGGTSPNTGELFF; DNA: TGCAGCGTGGGAGGAACTAGCCCGAACACCGGGGAGCTGTTTTTT
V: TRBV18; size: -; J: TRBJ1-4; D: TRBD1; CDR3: CASSRGQQNEKLFF; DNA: TGTGCCAGCTCACGGGGACAGCAGAATGAAAAACTGTTTTTT
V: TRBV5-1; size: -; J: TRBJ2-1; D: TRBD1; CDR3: CASSLRDRGWNEQFF; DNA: TGCGCCAGCAGCTTGAGGGACAGGGGTTGGAATGAGCAGTTCTTC
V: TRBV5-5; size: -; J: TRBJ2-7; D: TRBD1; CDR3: CASGQGLYEQYF; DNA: TGTGCCAGTGGACAGGGTTTGTACGAGCAGTACTTC
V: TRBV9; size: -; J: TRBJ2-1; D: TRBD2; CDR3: CASSVGLAGINEQFF; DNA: TGTGCCAGCAGCGTAGGACTAGCGGGAATCAATGAGCAGTTCTTC
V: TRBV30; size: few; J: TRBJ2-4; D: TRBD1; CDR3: CAGTGKMNIQYF; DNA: TGTGCCGGGACAGGGAAAATGAACATTCAGTACTTC
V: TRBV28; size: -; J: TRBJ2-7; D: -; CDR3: CATLDGSTNEQYF; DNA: TGTGCCACCTTGGACGGGAGCACCAACGAGCAGTACTTC
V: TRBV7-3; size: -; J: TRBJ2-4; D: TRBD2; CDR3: CASSQSGSGGNIQYF; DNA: TGTGCCAGCAGTCAAAGCGGGAGTGGGGGAAACATTCAGTACTTC
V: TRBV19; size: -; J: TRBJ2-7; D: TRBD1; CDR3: CASSKGTDYEQYF; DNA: TGTGCCAGTAGTAAGGGGACAGATTACGAGCAGTACTTC
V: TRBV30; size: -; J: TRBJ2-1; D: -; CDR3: CAWSREVNEQFF; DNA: TGTGCCTGGAGTAGGGAGGTCAATGAGCAGTTCTTC
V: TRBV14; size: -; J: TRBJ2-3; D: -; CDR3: CASSQDLVREGNTQYF; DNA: TGTGCCAGCAGCCAAGATCTCGTGAGAGAGGGAAATACGCAGTATTTT
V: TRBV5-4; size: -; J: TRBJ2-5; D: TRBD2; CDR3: CASSSEGLAGGGETQYF; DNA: TGTGCCAGCAGCTCTGAGGGACTAGCGGGAGGTGGAGAGACCCAGTACTTC
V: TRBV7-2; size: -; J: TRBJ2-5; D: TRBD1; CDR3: CASSWGQQETQYF; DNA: TGTGCCAGCAGCTGGGGACAGCAAGAGACCCAGTACTTC
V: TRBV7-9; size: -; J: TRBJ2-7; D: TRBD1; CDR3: CSSSRPGQGSISYEQYF; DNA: TGTTCCAGCAGCCGCCCTGGACAGGGTTCGATCTCCTACGAGCAGTACTTC
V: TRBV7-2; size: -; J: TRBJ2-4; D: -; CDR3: CASSSTGGVNIQYF; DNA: TGTGCCAGCAGCTCAACAGGGGGGGTAAACATTCAGTACTTC
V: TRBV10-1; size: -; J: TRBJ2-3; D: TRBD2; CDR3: CASSEILAGGTDTQYF; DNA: TGCGCCAGCAGTGAGATCCTAGCGGGAGGAACAGATACGCAGTATTTT
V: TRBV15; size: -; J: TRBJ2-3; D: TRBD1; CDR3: CATSREETGWDTQYF; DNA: TGTGCCACCAGCAGAGAAGAGACAGGGTGGGATACGCAGTATTTT
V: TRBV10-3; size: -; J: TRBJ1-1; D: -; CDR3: CAISVGGSGTEAFF; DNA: TGTGCCATCAGTGTTGGGGGGTCTGGTACTGAAGCTTTCTTT
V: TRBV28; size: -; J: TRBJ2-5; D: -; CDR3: CASKKNQGVTQYF; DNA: TGTGCCAGCAAAAAGAACCAAGGGGTGACCCAGTACTTC
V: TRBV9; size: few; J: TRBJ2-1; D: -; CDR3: CASSLRLLRGSSYNEQFF; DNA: TGTGCCAGCAGCCTACGCCTCCTGCGGGGCAGCTCCTACAATGAGCAGTTCTTC
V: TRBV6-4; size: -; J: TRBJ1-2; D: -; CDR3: CASSVTGTGYGYTF; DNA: TGTGCCAGCAGTGTTACAGGTACAGGGTATGGCTACACCTTC
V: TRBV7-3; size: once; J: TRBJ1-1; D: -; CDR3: CASSFARNTEAFF; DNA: TGTGCCAGCAGCTTTGCGCGGAACACTGAAGCTTTCTTT
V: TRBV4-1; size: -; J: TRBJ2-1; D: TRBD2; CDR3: CASSQDPRLAGGDEQFF; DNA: TGCGCCAGCAGCCAAGATCCGCGGCTAGCGGGAGGGGATGAGCAGTTCTTC
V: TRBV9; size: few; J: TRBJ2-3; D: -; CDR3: CASSVATSGLTDTQYF; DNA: TGTGCCAGCAGCGTAGCTACCAGCGGGTTAACAGATACGCAGTATTTT
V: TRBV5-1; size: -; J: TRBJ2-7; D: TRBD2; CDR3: CASRRQALGLAGENLYEQYF; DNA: TGCGCCAGCAGACGACAGGCCTTAGGACTAGCGGGAGAAAACCTCTACGAGCAGTACTTC
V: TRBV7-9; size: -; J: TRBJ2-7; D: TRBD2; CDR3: CASSKHGTSGPRTYEQYF; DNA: TGTGCCAGCAGCAAACACGGGACTAGCGGGCCCAGAACCTACGAGCAGTACTTC
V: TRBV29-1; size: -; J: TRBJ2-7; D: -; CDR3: CSVNTGSSYEQYF; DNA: TGCAGCGTTAACACAGGGAGCTCCTACGAGCAGTACTTC
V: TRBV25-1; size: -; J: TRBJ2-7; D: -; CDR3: CASSPDGGFYEQYF; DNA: TGTGCCAGCAGTCCAGATGGGGGGTTCTACGAGCAGTACTTC
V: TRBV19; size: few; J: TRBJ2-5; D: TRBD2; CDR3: CASSAPGLAQETQYF; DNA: TGTGCCAGTAGTGCTCCGGGACTAGCGCAAGAGACCCAGTACTTC
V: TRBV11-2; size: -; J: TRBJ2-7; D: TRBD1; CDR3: CASSLDPPGGLSYEQYF; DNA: TGTGCCAGCAGCTTAGACCCACCAGGGGGCCTTTCCTACGAGCAGTACTTC
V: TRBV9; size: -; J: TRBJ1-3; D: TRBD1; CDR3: CASSVVVRDRSSGNTIYF; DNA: TGTGCCAGCAGCGTCGTAGTACGGGACAGATCCTCTGGAAACACCATATATTTT
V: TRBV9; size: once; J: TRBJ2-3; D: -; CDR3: CASSPPIAASTDTQYF; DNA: TGTGCCAGCAGCCCGCCCATTGCGGCTAGCACAGATACGCAGTATTTT
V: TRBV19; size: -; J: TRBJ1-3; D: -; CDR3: CASSMAVGGRNTIYF; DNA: TGTGCCAGTAGTATGGCTGTGGGAGGACGAAACACCATATATTTT
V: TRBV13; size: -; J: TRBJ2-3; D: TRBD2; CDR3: CASSPGTSGTDTQYF; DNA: TGTGCCAGCAGCCCAGGGACTAGCGGCACAGATACGCAGTATTTT
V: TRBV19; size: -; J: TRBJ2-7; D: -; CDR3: CASSITYEQYF; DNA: TGTGCCAGTAGTATAACCTACGAGCAGTACTTC
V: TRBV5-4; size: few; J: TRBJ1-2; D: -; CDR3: CASLRRGYSYGYTF; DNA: TGTGCCAGCCTAAGGAGGGGCTATAGCTATGGCTACACCTTC
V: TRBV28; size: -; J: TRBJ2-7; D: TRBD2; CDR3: CASSFSLAGLTYEQYF; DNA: TGTGCCAGCAGTTTCTCGCTAGCGGGCCTCACCTACGAGCAGTACTTC
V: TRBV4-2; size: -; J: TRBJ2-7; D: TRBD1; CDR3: CASSPGGGIGQGAGEQYF; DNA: TGTGCCAGCAGCCCTGGGGGGGGGATCGGACAGGGGGCTGGCGAGCAGTACTTC
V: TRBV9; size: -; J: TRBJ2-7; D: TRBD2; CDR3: CASSVGSGGSSYEQYF; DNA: TGTGCCAGCAGCGTAGGTTCGGGGGGTAGCTCCTACGAGCAGTACTTC
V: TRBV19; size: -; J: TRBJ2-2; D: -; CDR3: CAKCRGASGANTGELFF; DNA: TGTGCCAAGTGCCGGGGGGCTAGCGGAGCGAACACCGGGGAGCTGTTTTTT
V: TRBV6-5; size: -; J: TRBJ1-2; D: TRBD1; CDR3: CASSPLETGAYGYTF; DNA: TGTGCCAGCAGCCCTTTAGAGACAGGGGCCTATGGCTACACCTTC
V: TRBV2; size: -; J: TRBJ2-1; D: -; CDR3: CASQYLASAHEQFF; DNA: TGTGCCAGCCAGTATCTGGCCAGCGCTCATGAGCAGTTCTTC
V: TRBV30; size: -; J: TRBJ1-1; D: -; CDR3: CAWSVGTRNTEAFF; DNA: TGTGCCTGGAGTGTAGGGACACGGAACACTGAAGCTTTCTTT
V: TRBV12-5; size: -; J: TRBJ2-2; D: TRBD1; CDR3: CASGPTGAGNTGELFF; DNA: TGTGCTAGTGGCCCGACAGGGGCGGGGAACACCGGGGAGCTGTTTTTT
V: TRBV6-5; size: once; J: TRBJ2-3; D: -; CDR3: CASSTNSGDRRTQYF; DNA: TGTGCCAGCAGTACAAACTCGGGGGATAGGAGGACGCAGTATTTT
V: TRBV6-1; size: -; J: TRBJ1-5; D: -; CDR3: CASSERGNQPQHF; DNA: TGTGCCAGCAGTGAACGAGGGAATCAGCCCCAGCATTTT